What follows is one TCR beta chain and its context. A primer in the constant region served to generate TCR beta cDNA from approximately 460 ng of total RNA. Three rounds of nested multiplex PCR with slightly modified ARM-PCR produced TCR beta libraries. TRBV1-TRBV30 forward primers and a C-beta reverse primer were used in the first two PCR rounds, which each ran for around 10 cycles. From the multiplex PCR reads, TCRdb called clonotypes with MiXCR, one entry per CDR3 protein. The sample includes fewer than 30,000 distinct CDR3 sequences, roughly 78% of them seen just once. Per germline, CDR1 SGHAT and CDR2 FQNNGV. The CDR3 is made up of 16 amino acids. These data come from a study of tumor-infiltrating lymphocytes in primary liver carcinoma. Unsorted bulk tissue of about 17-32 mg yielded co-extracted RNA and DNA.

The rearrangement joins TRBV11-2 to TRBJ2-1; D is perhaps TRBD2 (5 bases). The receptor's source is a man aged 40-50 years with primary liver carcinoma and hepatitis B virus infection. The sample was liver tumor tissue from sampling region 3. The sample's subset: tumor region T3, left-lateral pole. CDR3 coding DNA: TGTGTCAACAGCTTAGATCCAGAGGGCTCCTACAATGAGCAGTTCTTC. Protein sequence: CVNSLDPEGSYNEQFF.